This entry lists 16 T cell receptor beta chains sequenced from one sample in a study of PD-1 blockade in classical Hodgkin lymphoma. The time point was: newly diagnosed, previously untreated cHL patient sample. Sequencing used immunoSEQ multiplex PCR; TCRdb keeps in-frame clones, though not all of them. The sample lists about 47,000 clones, under 95% seen once, with around 5.1% in the top ten. The specimen was peripheral blood mononuclear cells (PBMCs). The receptors shown here come from a human donor with classical Hodgkin lymphoma.

The chain employs TRBV9 and TRBJ2-3; 8 bases are a match to TRBD2. This CDR3 is built from 17 residues. V lost 0 bases, J lost 0 bases, and 6 bases stayed unmatched. CDR1 is SGDLS, CDR2 YYNGEE, per germline. The CDR3 DNA follows: TGTGCCAGCAGCGTAGAGCGTTCTAGCGGGAGCACAGATACGCAGTATTTT. Its protein is CASSVERSSGSTDTQYF.

The genes are TRBV6-4 and TRBJ1-4, with D possibly being TRBD1 (5 bases). CDR1 is MRHNA and CDR2 is SNTAGT in the germline V gene. The CDR3 has 19 amino acids. The V end was cut by 4 bases, the J end by 0 bases, with 21 bases between. CDR3 amino acids: CASSVRAGPSGATNEKLFF. The DNA for the CDR3 is TGTGCCAGCAGTGTCAGGGCTGGACCGTCAGGAGCAACTAATGAAAAACTGTTTTTT.

This chain links TRBV28 with TRBJ2-7; 7 bases line up with TRBD2. CDR1 MDHEN and CDR2 SYDVKM come from the germline V gene. Unmatched junction bases numbered 7, after V lost 8 bases and J lost 3 bases. The CDR3 contains 13 residues. The CDR3 reads CASRAGASYEQYF. The CDR3 nucleotides read TGTGCCAGCCGGGCGGGAGCTAGCTACGAGCAGTACTTC.

The chain combines TRBV7-9 with TRBJ1-2; D gene ambiguous. Trimming removed 4 bases from V and 5 bases from J, with 11 bases in between. Germline CDR1 SEHNR, CDR2 FQNEAQ (reference sequence). This CDR3 is 13 amino acids long. The CDR3 region is CASSSSMGYGYTF. The DNA of the CDR3 is TGTGCCAGCAGCTCCTCGATGGGATATGGCTACACCTTC.

The chain links TRBV11-3 to TRBJ2-2; a weak D match, TRBD1 (5 bases). The CDR3 has 13 residues. The germline V gene encodes CDR1 SGHNT and CDR2 YENEEA. V lost 5 bases to trimming and J lost 6 bases, with 10 bases between them. This CDR3 is CASSSRVPGELFF. In DNA, the CDR3 is TGTGCCAGCAGCAGCAGGGTTCCCGGGGAGCTGTTTTTT. Combining the CDR3 with reference TRBV11-3 and TRBJ2-2 gives the whole variable domain EAGVVQSPRYKIIEKKQPVAFWCNPISGHNTLYWYLQNLGQGPELLIRYENEEAVDDSQLPKDRFSAERLKGVDSTLKIQPAELGDSAVYLCASSSRVPGELFFGEGSRLTVL.

This chain links TRBV7-2 with TRBJ2-7; possible D gene TRBD2, 7 bases. The CDR3 is made up of 16 amino acids. Deletions cut 5 bases from V and 4 bases from J, with 21 bases between. Germline-derived CDR1 and CDR2 are SGHTA and FQGNSA. In nucleotides, the CDR3 is TGTGCCAGCAGCCCCGAGGGGGGGCTAGCTAGGTACGAGCAGTACTTC. Protein sequence: CASSPEGGLARYEQYF.

In DNA, the CDR3 is TGTGCCAGCAGTGAGGGCGGGAGGGGGGAGCTGTTTTTT. It yields the protein CASSEGGRGELFF. This chain uses TRBV2 with TRBJ2-2, with 8 bases fitting TRBD2. CDR1 is SNHLY, CDR2 FYNNEI, per germline. The junction had 2 bases not matched to a gene; V was cut back by 3 bases and J by 8 bases. CDR3 length: 13 residues.

This chain connects TRBV5-1 to TRBJ1-4; TRBD1 matches 9 bases. Trimming removed 4 bases from V and 6 bases from J; junction bases left unmatched: 10. The CDR3 is 16 amino acids. Germline CDR1 SGHRS, CDR2 YFSETQ. CDR3 sequence: CASSVQPTGGDEKLFF. DNA of the CDR3: TGCGCCAGCAGCGTGCAACCTACAGGGGGCGATGAAAAACTGTTTTTT.

This chain connects TRBV2 to TRBJ1-1; perhaps TRBD1 as D (5 bases). This CDR3 contains 16 residues. The V and J ends lost 6 bases and 7 bases respectively, with 24 bases between them. Per the germline V gene, CDR1 is SNHLY and CDR2 is FYNNEI. CDR3 region: CASRPTNTGLTVEAFF. CDR3 in DNA: TGTGCCAGCAGACCCACCAATACAGGACTAACGGTTGAAGCTTTCTTT.

The gene calls are TRBV5-1 and TRBJ1-2; 8 bases match TRBD1. Trimming took 0 bases from V and 5 from J; bases not matched to a gene: 9. The CDR3 totals 16 residues. Per the germline V gene, CDR1 is SGHRS and CDR2 is YFSETQ. CDR3 coding DNA: TGCGCCAGCAGCTTGGATCTGCAGGGGGCGGGATATGGCTACACCTTC. Translation: CASSLDLQGAGYGYTF.

The rearrangement uses TRBV7-8 and TRBJ1-5, with D unresolved. V was cut by 4 bases and J by 5 bases, with 15 bases left in between. Germline V CDR1 and CDR2: SGHVS, FQNEAQ. The CDR3 extends over 15 amino acids. The CDR3 loop reads CASSYGPEWYQPQHF. The CDR3 DNA reads TGTGCCAGCAGCTATGGGCCAGAGTGGTATCAGCCCCAGCATTTT.

This chain connects TRBV5-5 to TRBJ2-7; the match to TRBD2 covers 7 bases. This CDR3 comprises 15 residues. V gave up 1 base and J gave up 6 bases; unmatched junction bases: 10. CDR1 is SGHKS, CDR2 YYEKEE, per germline (reference sequence). The CDR3 loop reads CASSLSLADLREQYV. The CDR3 coding sequence is TGTGCCAGCAGCTTGTCCCTAGCGGACCTCCGCGAGCAGTACGTC.

The chain recombines TRBV7-9 with TRBJ2-7; 9 bases align to TRBD2. CDR1 is SEHNR, CDR2 FQNEAQ, per germline (reference sequence). Trimming removed 2 bases from V and 0 bases from J; junction bases left unmatched: 14. The CDR3 length is 19 residues. CDR3 region: CASSLPPPGSSGSSYEQYF. Here the CDR3 DNA reads TGTGCCAGCAGCTTACCCCCTCCAGGGAGTAGCGGGAGCTCCTACGAGCAGTACTTC.

The gene calls are TRBV7-9 and TRBJ1-5; D is unclear. CDR1 and CDR2 (germline): SEHNR, FQNEAQ (reference sequence). The CDR3 covers 14 residues. V shed 1 base and J shed 3 bases, with 7 bases lying between them. This chain's CDR3 is CASSLETVNQPQHF. CDR3 nucleotide sequence: TGTGCCAGCAGCTTAGAAACAGTCAATCAGCCCCAGCATTTT.

The chain is built from TRBV7-7 and TRBJ1-5; D uncertain. Germline V gene sequence: CDR1 SSHAT, CDR2 FNYEAQ (reference sequence). This CDR3 is 13 amino acids long. V gave up 3 bases and J gave up 4 bases, with 7 bases separating them. This chain's CDR3 is CASSLEPNQPQHF. DNA for the CDR3: TGTGCCAGCAGCTTGGAACCTAATCAGCCCCAGCATTTT.

The chain combines TRBV2 with TRBJ2-1, with 8 bases lining up with TRBD2. Germline CDR1 and CDR2: SNHLY and FYNNEI. The ends lost 3 bases at V and 9 bases at J; junction bases unmatched: 7. The length of the CDR3 is 14 residues. The CDR3 protein is CASSEGLDLREQFF. In DNA, the CDR3 is TGTGCCAGCAGTGAGGGACTAGACCTCCGTGAGCAGTTCTTC. The variable domain in full, with the rest retrieved from reference TRBV2 and TRBJ2-1, is EPEVTQTPSHQVTQMGQEVILRCVPISNHLYFYWYRQILGQKVEFLVSFYNNEISEKSEIFDDQFSVERPDGSNFTLKIRSTKLEDSAMYFCASSEGLDLREQFFGPGTRLTVL.